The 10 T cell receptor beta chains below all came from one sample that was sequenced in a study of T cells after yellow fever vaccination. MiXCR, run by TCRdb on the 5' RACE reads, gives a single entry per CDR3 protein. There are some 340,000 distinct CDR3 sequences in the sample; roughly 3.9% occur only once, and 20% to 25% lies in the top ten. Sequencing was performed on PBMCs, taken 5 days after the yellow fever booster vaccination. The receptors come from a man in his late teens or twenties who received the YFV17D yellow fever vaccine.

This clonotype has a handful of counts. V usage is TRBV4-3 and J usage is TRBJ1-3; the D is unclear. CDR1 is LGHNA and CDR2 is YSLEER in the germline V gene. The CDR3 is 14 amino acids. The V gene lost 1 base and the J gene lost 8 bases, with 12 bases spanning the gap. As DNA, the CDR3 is TGCGCCAGCAGCCAAGGGGTCCCAGGACACACCATATATTTT. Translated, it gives CASSQGVPGHTIYF.

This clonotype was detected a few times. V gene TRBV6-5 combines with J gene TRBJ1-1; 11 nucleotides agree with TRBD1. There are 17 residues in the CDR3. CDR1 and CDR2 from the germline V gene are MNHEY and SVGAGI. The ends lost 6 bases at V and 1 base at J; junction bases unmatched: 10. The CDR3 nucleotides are TGTGCCAGCAGCAGAATGGACAGGGGGCTTCCGAACACTGAAGCTTTCTTT. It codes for CASSRMDRGLPNTEAFF.

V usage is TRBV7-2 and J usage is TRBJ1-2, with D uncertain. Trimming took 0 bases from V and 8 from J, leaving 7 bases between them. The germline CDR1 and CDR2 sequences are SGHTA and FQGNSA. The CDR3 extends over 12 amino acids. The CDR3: CASSLAPRGYTF. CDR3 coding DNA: TGTGCCAGCAGCTTAGCGCCTAGGGGCTACACCTTC.

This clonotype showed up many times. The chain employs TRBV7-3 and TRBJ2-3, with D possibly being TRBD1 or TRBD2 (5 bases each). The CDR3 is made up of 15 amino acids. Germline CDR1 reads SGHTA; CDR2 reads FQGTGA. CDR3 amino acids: CATSRDGTSTDTQYF. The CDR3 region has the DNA TGTGCTACATCCCGGGACGGAACTAGCACAGATACGCAGTATTTT.

The chain's CDR3 is CASSVSSGRNTGELFF. The CDR3 DNA reads as TGTGCCAGCAGCGTCTCTAGCGGGAGGAACACCGGGGAGCTGTTTTTT. V is TRBV9 and J is TRBJ2-2, with TRBD2 identical over 10 bases. Germline assignment: CDR1 SGDLS and CDR2 YYNGEE. The V segment lost 2 bases and the J segment 1 base; nucleotides outside the gene matches: 2. CDR3 length: 16 residues. The variable domain in full, with the rest retrieved from reference TRBV9 and TRBJ2-2, is DSGVTQTPKHLITATGQRVTLRCSPRSGDLSVYWYQQSLDQGLQFLIQYYNGEERAKGNILERFSAQQFPDLHSELNLSSLELGDSALYFCASSVSSGRNTGELFFGEGSRLTVL.

The DNA of the CDR3 is TGTGCCAGCTCACCACCGAACTCTCCTGGAGAGGGGGGTGAGCAGTTCTTC. Translating gives CASSPPNSPGEGGEQFF. The chain links TRBV18 to TRBJ2-1; either TRBD1 or TRBD2 may fit D (6 bases each). This CDR3 region has 17 residues. Per the germline V gene, CDR1 is KGHSH and CDR2 is LQKENI. V dropped 0 bases and J dropped 9 bases, with 21 bases sitting between them.

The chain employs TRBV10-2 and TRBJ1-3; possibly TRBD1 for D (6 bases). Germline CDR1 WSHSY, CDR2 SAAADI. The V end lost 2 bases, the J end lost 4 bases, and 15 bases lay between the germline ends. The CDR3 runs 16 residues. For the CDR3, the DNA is TGCGCCAGCAGTGAGCCGAGCTACAGGGTCGGAAACACCATATATTTT. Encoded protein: CASSEPSYRVGNTIYF.

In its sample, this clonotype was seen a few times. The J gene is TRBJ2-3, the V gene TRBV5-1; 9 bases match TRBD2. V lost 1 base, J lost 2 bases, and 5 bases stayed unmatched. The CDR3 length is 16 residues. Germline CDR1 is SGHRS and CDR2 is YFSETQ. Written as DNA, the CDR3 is TGCGCCAGCAGCTTGTTAGCGGGGGAAGTCACAGATACGCAGTATTTT. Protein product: CASSLLAGEVTDTQYF.

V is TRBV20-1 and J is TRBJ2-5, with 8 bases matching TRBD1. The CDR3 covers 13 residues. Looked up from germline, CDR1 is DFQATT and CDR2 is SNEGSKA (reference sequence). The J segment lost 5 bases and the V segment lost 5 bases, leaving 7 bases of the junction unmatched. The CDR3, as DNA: TGCAGTGCTTGGCCAGGGGGCGGTGAGACCCAGTACTTC. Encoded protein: CSAWPGGGETQYF.

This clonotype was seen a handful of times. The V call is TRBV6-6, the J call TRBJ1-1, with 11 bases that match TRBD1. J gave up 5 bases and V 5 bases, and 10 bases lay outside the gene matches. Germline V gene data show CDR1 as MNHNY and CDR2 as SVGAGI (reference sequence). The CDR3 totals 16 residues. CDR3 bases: TGTGCCAGCAGTGATACACCGGGACAGGGGGGTACTGAAGCTTTCTTT. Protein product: CASSDTPGQGGTEAFF.